The 5 T cell receptor beta chains below were found in one sample sequenced in a study of T-cell reconstitution after alpha-beta-depleted transplantation in children. Which antigens these TCRs recognize remains unknown. It was with unique molecular identifiers that the TCRbeta library was prepared. TCRdb called the PCR reads again in MiXCR, with one record for every CDR3 protein. The profile shows some 300,000 distinct CDR3 sequences, roughly 7.8% of them singletons. Study observations and caveats: When one year had passed after transplant, most T-cell counts and diversity came from newly produced T cells.

The sample was peripheral blood, taken 360 days after TCRalphabeta/CD19-depleted stem cell transplant. The source of these receptors is a female patient aged 2-9 years who had a stem cell transplant for Fanconi anemia, so the T cells may come from the graft donor.

This clonotype has at least ten counts. The chain recombines TRBV6-5 with TRBJ2-7, with 9 bases aligning to TRBD1. CDR1 and CDR2 (germline): MNHEY, SVGAGI. CDR3 length: 19 amino acids. The V and J ends lost 2 bases and 3 bases, in that order; junction bases with no gene match: 17. This chain's CDR3 is CASSYAGTGTVQAFYEQYF. The CDR3 nucleotides are TGTGCCAGCAGTTACGCCGGGACAGGGACAGTTCAGGCCTTCTACGAGCAGTACTTC.

This clonotype came up many times. The V and J genes are TRBV15 and TRBJ2-5; D call uncertain. Trimming took off 5 bases at V and 5 bases at J, with 9 bases between the two ends. This CDR3 is 12 amino acids long. Germline V gene sequence: CDR1 LNHNV, CDR2 YYDKDF (reference sequence). CDR3 loop: CATSPVGETQYF. CDR3 DNA sequence: TGTGCCACCAGCCCGGTGGGGGAGACCCAGTACTTC.

In this sample, this clonotype turned up many times. The chain links TRBV4-2 to TRBJ2-3; 8 bases are a match to TRBD2. V lost 4 bases, J lost 0 bases, and 6 bases stayed unmatched. The CDR3 spans 16 residues. Germline loops: CDR1 LGHNA, CDR2 YNFKEQ. The CDR3 nucleotides read TGTGCCAGCAGCCCGTTTCGGGGGGGGAGCACAGATACGCAGTATTTT. Protein product: CASSPFRGGSTDTQYF.

The CDR3: CSASPGTYEQYV. The CDR3 coding sequence is TGCAGTGCTTCGCCGGGGACCTACGAGCAGTACGTC. This chain links TRBV20-1 with TRBJ2-7; D may be TRBD2 (5 bases). Trimming cost V 5 bases and J 2 bases, with 10 bases left between them. The CDR3 spans 12 residues. Germline-derived CDR1 and CDR2 are DFQATT and SNEGSKA (reference sequence).

This clonotype was seen ten or more times. This rearrangement joins TRBV5-1 to TRBJ2-3, with D perhaps matching TRBD2 (6 bases). The V end was cut by 5 bases, the J end by 7 bases, with 8 bases between. The CDR3 loop spans 11 amino acids. Per germline, CDR1 SGHRS and CDR2 YFSETQ. The CDR3: CASRSGYTQYF. The CDR3 DNA sequence: TGCGCCAGCAGGAGCGGGTATACGCAGTATTTT.